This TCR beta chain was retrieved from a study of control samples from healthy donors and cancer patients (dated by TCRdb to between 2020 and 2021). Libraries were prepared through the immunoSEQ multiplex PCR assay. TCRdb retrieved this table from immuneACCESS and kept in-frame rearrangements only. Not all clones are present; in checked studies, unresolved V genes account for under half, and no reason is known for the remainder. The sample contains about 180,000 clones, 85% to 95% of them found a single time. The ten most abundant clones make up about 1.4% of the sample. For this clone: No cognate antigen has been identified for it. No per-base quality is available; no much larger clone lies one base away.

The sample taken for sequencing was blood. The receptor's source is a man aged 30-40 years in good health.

This receptor has the CDR3 CASMWGRLAGELFF. The bases read TGTGCCAGTATGTGGGGTCGGTTAGCTGGGGAGCTGTTTTTT. The rearranged chain carries TRBV19 and TRBJ2-2, with the D gene call left open. From the germline V gene (reference sequence), CDR1 is LNHDA and CDR2 is SQIVND. Trimming removed 7 bases from V and 8 bases from J, leaving 17 bases between the germline ends. The CDR3 runs 14 residues from the cysteine to the phenylalanine. The read is trimmed to its CDR3 DNA, 42 bases read in frame from base 1.